This TCR beta chain was observed in a study of blood T cells in healthy people across ages. In the study overall: Template-switching capture recovered about one barcoded beta molecule per two T cells. General study findings and limits: Strong correlation existed between TCR beta diversity and naive T cell percentage.

Worth noting for this clonotype: Its specificity is unknown.

Caucasian, healthy and from Russia, the donors were aged between about 6 and 90. RNA extraction gave at least 5 micrograms of total RNA per sample. Then a second PCR, running about 6 to 12 cycles, was carried out with a sample-barcoded 5' primer and a J-beta primer mix. TCRdb itself ran the 5' RACE reads through MiXCR, one entry per CDR3 protein. The data show 1.5 million to 1.9 million distinct CDR3 sequences, with under 55% seen just once and about 4% held by the top ten. The CDR3 has 15 residues. V lost 3 bases, J lost 5 bases, and 17 bases lay in between. Per the germline V gene, CDR1 is MNHEY and CDR2 is SMNVEV (reference sequence).

The sequence came from a woman under 30 in good health. The chain carries TRBV27 and TRBJ2-7, with a weak D call TRBD2 (6 bases). Sequencing was performed on blood. CDR3 loop: CASSFSGEVVHEQYF. The CDR3 DNA is TGTGCCAGCAGTTTTTCGGGGGAAGTGGTCCACGAGCAGTACTTC.